Presented here are 2 T cell receptor beta chains from one specimen sequenced in a study of OX40 agonist ivuxolimab in advanced cancers. Some clones are missing from TCRdb's copy, which holds only in-frame ones; the method was immunoSEQ multiplex PCR. In the table there are around 90,000 clones, 80% to 90% of which are singletons. Sample: CD4+ or CD8+ T cells sorted from blood, taken in a trial of the OX40 agonist ivuxolimab. These receptors originate from an adult with an advanced solid tumor such as melanoma, head and neck, liver or kidney cancer.

J is TRBJ1-2 and V is TRBV4-1, with D unclear. Germline CDR1 is MGHRA and CDR2 is YSYEKL. V lost 1 base and J lost 0, with 3 bases in between. CDR3 size: 13 residues. The CDR3 sequence: CASSQVPNYGYTF. The CDR3 coding sequence is TGCGCCAGCAGCCAAGTACCTAACTATGGCTACACCTTC.

This clone occurred once. The chain uses TRBV9 and TRBJ1-2, with D possibly TRBD1 on 5 matching bases. Germline loops: CDR1 SGDLS, CDR2 YYNGEE. V lost 3 bases to trimming and J lost 4 bases, with 10 bases between them. This CDR3 comprises 13 residues. The CDR3 DNA follows: TGTGCCAGCAGCGCCTTCGACAGCTATGGCTACACCTTC. Translating it yields CASSAFDSYGYTF.